These 8 T cell receptor beta chains share one sample of origin, sequenced in a study of blood T cell repertoires in COVID-19. The method was immunoSEQ multiplex PCR; TCRdb's version includes in-frame clones alone and lacks a portion of them. The sample carries fewer than 250,000 clones, 65% to 90% recorded once. The sample consisted of PBMCs or T cells enriched from blood (not recorded which). Every receptor here comes from a woman aged 40 to 50 with acute COVID-19.

This clone appeared a single time. V gene TRBV27 combines with J gene TRBJ1-5, with D possibly TRBD1 on 6 matching bases. V was trimmed by 2 bases and J by 5 bases, leaving 13 bases between them. The CDR3 is made up of 15 amino acids. Per germline, CDR1 MNHEY and CDR2 SMNVEV (reference sequence). CDR3 bases: TGTGCCAGCAGTTTAAATTCAGGGACATATCAGCCCCAGCATTTT. Translation gives CASSLNSGTYQPQHF.

The V gene is TRBV12-3 or TRBV12-4, the J gene TRBJ1-6; TRBD1 matches at 7 bases. The CDR3 runs to 13 residues. The trim removed 6 bases at V and 10 bases at J, leaving 6 bases unmatched. The CDR3 reads CASRRDRASPLHF. For the CDR3, the DNA is TGTGCCAGCAGGAGGGACAGAGCCTCACCCCTCCACTTT.

CDR3: CASSSTAVYIPPTVKNYGYTF. The CDR3 region has the DNA TGTGCCAGCAGTTCCACCGCCGTGTATATTCCCCCAACGGTGAAAAACTATGGCTACACCTTC. The chain is built from TRBV28 and TRBJ1-2; D unresolved. The CDR3 covers 21 residues. The V end lost 4 bases, the J end lost 2 bases, and 32 bases lay between the germline ends. Germline V CDR1 and CDR2: MDHEN, SYDVKM.

The gene calls are TRBV3-1 (or the pseudogene TRBV3-2) and TRBJ1-4; TRBD1 matches 8 bases. J lost 7 bases, V lost 2 bases, and 6 bases had no gene match. The CDR3 covers 15 residues. Germline assignment: CDR1 LGHDT and CDR2 YNNKEL (reference sequence). The CDR3 DNA sequence: TGTGCCAGCAGCCAATCGGACAGGGTGGGTGAAAAACTGTTTTTT. This codes for CASSQSDRVGEKLFF.

This clone was detected once. The chain couples TRBV28 to TRBJ1-3; D call uncertain. Germline V gene data show CDR1 as MDHEN and CDR2 as SYDVKM. V was pared by 6 bases and J by 0 bases, with 9 bases between. The CDR3 covers 14 residues. The chain's CDR3 is CASSVPSSGNTIYF. The CDR3 nucleotides are TGTGCCAGCAGCGTACCCAGCTCTGGAAACACCATATATTTT.

This chain connects TRBV5-8 to TRBJ2-7; 8 bases map to TRBD1. The germline V gene encodes CDR1 SGHTS and CDR2 YDEGEE. This CDR3 has 14 amino acids. J was trimmed by 5 bases and V by 3 bases; bases with no gene match: 7. CDR3 region: CASSSMDRADEQYF. CDR3 sequence (DNA): TGTGCCAGCAGCTCCATGGACAGGGCTGACGAGCAGTACTTC. Full variable domain (missing parts from reference TRBV5-8 and TRBJ2-7): EAGVTQSPTHLIKTRGQQATLRCSPISGHTSVYWYQQALGLGLQFLLWYDEGEERNRGNFPPRFSGRQFPNYSSELNVNALELEDSALYLCASSSMDRADEQYFGPGTRLTVT.

This clone has only a few counts. The rearrangement links TRBV19 to TRBJ1-6; no clear D. Germline-derived CDR1 and CDR2 are LNHDA and SQIVND (reference sequence). Trimming removed 10 bases from V and 2 bases from J, with 9 bases in between. This CDR3 region has 13 residues. CDR3 amino acids: CATQAAYNSPLHF. The CDR3 coding sequence is TGTGCCACGCAGGCAGCCTATAATTCACCCCTCCACTTT. Full variable domain (remainder filled in from reference TRBV19 and TRBJ1-6): DGGITQSPKYLFRKEGQNVTLSCEQNLNHDAMYWYRQDPGQGLRLIYYSQIVNDFQKGDIAEGYSVSREKKESFPLTVTSAQKNPTAFYLCATQAAYNSPLHFGNGTRLTVT.

This clone was observed a few times. The rearrangement joins TRBV4-2 to TRBJ2-7; D gene unclear. Germline V lookup: CDR1 LGHNA, CDR2 YNFKEQ. CDR3 length equals 17 residues. V lost 0 bases and J lost 0, with 15 bases in between. CDR3 in amino acids: CASSQDSAVGNSYEQYF. DNA for the CDR3: TGTGCCAGCAGCCAAGACTCGGCGGTCGGCAACTCCTACGAGCAGTACTTC.